This T cell receptor beta chain emerged from a study of identical twins. Regarding the study as a whole: Beta clonotypes that were abundant in cord blood contained fewer insertions, a pattern absent from memory repertoires.

Only a few counts were recorded for this clonotype. Its specificity is unknown. The cDNA had a unique molecular identifier and a template-switch universal primer site. TCRdb reanalysed the 5' RACE reads using MiXCR and keeps one entry per CDR3 protein. The sample comprises about 500,000 distinct CDR3 sequences, roughly an eighth of which are singletons, and 0.98% rests with the top ten. V lost 4 bases to trimming and J lost 6 bases; unmatched junction nucleotides: 14. The CDR3 covers 17 residues. This sample was shared with a second study, whose subject was yellow fever vaccine responses in identical twins.

The chain has TRBV12-3 or TRBV12-4 and TRBJ2-1, with 8 bases matching TRBD2. The specimen was CD4+ T cells sorted from blood. The sequence was obtained from a woman aged 18-29 years in good health. This chain's CDR3 is CASSSTPGLGALNEQFF. CDR3 DNA: TGTGCCAGCAGTTCAACGCCGGGACTAGGGGCCCTCAATGAGCAGTTCTTC.